Shown below are 10 T cell receptor beta chains from a single sample sequenced in a study of T cells after yellow fever vaccination. From the 5' RACE reads, TCRdb called clonotypes with MiXCR, one entry per CDR3 protein. The profile shows approximately 610,000 distinct CDR3 sequences, around 16% of them singletons. Source: PBMCs, taken about 5 days after the first yellow fever vaccination. The receptor source for this set is a man between 18 and 29 years old who received the YFV17D yellow fever vaccine.

The CDR3 nucleotides are TGTGCCAGCAATGCTGCAAGTAATGAGCAGTTCTTC. It codes for CASNAASNEQFF. The V call is TRBV28, the J call TRBJ2-1; D not certain. Germline V lookup: CDR1 MDHEN, CDR2 SYDVKM. V was pared by 7 bases and J by 7 bases, with 11 bases between. This CDR3 is 12 amino acids long.

V is TRBV7-2 and J is TRBJ2-4; no definite D call. CDR3 length: 11 amino acids. V gave up 1 base and J gave up 7 bases, with 2 bases separating them. Per germline, CDR1 SGHTA and CDR2 FQGNSA. The CDR3 DNA reads TGTGCCAGCAGCTTAGGGAACATTCAGTACTTC. Translation gives CASSLGNIQYF.

The chain uses TRBV19 and TRBJ2-3; D not certain. Germline V gives CDR1 LNHDA, CDR2 SQIVND (reference sequence). V gave up 8 bases and J gave up 0 bases, with 12 bases separating them. This CDR3 has 14 residues. CDR3 amino acids: CASWGDTSTDTQYF. The CDR3 DNA sequence: TGTGCCAGTTGGGGTGACACGAGCACAGATACGCAGTATTTT. The variable domain in full, completed from reference TRBV19 and TRBJ2-3, reads DGGITQSPKYLFRKEGQNVTLSCEQNLNHDAMYWYRQDPGQGLRLIYYSQIVNDFQKGDIAEGYSVSREKKESFPLTVTSAQKNPTAFYLCASWGDTSTDTQYFGPGTRLTVL.

This clonotype was counted only a few times. The chain has TRBV5-8 and TRBJ2-4; a possible D gene is TRBD1 (5 bases). This CDR3 has 11 residues. Germline CDR1 and CDR2: SGHTS and YDEGEE. The V and J ends lost 4 bases and 8 bases respectively, with 7 bases between them. CDR3 DNA: TGTGCCAGCAGCCAGGGTGACATTCAGTACTTC. Amino acids: CASSQGDIQYF.

This clonotype was observed a few times. CDR3 residues: CATRMWGDTEAFF. As DNA, the CDR3 is TGCGCCACCCGCATGTGGGGGGACACTGAAGCTTTCTTT. V and J are TRBV5-1 and TRBJ1-1; TRBD1 is a possible D gene (5 bases). Trimming removed 9 bases at V and 3 bases at J, with 15 bases between. CDR1 SGHRS and CDR2 YFSETQ come from the germline V gene. CDR3 length equals 13 residues.

This clonotype was observed many times. J is TRBJ2-3 and V is TRBV27; no clear D. Trimming stripped 4 bases from V and 10 bases from J, with 15 bases between. This CDR3 has 13 residues. Per germline, CDR1 MNHEY and CDR2 SMNVEV (reference sequence). The CDR3 DNA reads TGTGCCAGCAGTTATATGACGGTTGGTGCGCAGTATTTT. Translated: CASSYMTVGAQYF.

This clonotype was observed a handful of times. This chain joins TRBV3-1 and TRBJ1-6; a possible D gene is TRBD1 (5 bases). The CDR3 contains 15 residues. The germline V gene has CDR1 LGHDT and CDR2 YNNKEL (reference sequence). Trimming removed 4 bases from V and 7 bases from J, with 14 bases in between. In DNA, the CDR3 is TGTGCCAGCAGCCCTCTAAGGCGGGGGAATTCACCCCTCCACTTT. Translated, it gives CASSPLRRGNSPLHF.

This chain uses TRBV6-1 with TRBJ1-3; D unclear. The CDR3 extends over 15 amino acids. Germline V CDR1 and CDR2: MNHNS, SASEGT. The V gene lost 6 bases and the J gene lost 4 bases, with 16 bases spanning the gap. CDR3 residues: CASSHRRERGNTIYF. For the CDR3, the DNA is TGTGCCAGCAGCCACCGACGGGAAAGGGGAAACACCATATATTTT.

The J gene is TRBJ1-6, the V gene TRBV9; TRBD1 might be the D (5 bases). Germline V CDR1 and CDR2: SGDLS, YYNGEE. V lost 3 bases, J lost 9 bases, and 10 bases lay in between. CDR3 length equals 13 residues. CDR3 DNA sequence: TGTGCCAGCAGCGCCGGGGCGGGTTCACCCCTCCACTTT. It codes for CASSAGAGSPLHF.

V is TRBV5-6 and J is TRBJ2-5, with 8 bases fitting TRBD2. Losses at the gene ends were 3 bases for V and 6 bases for J; bases not matched to a gene: 7. This CDR3 comprises 14 residues. The germline V gene has CDR1 SGHDT and CDR2 YYEEEE. The CDR3 sequence: CASSSSGGGKTQYF. CDR3 sequence (DNA): TGTGCCAGCAGCTCCTCGGGCGGGGGGAAGACCCAGTACTTC.